This entry features one T cell receptor beta chain sequence. Its antigen is not yet known. The record has no base qualities; no much larger clone is one base away. The data originate from a study of blood T cell repertoires in COVID-19 (dated by TCRdb to the early 2020s). For the wider study: The collaborator samples originated in the United States, Italy and Spain and spanned the acute and convalescent phases of COVID-19. The material from the prospective study consisted of cDNA or gDNA derived from T cells, B-cell-depleted T cells, or PBMCs. Deeply sampled blood TCRbeta repertoires from subjects exposed to, actively infected with, or recovered from COVID-19 were included in the dataset. The repertoires were released in a freely available public database meant as a resource for research on the immune response to SARS-CoV-2. Samples were obtained from the ongoing ImmuneRACE study (first 160 participants) and from 950 to 1,500 subjects provided by 6 global collaborators. Sample metadata almost always included a de-identified subject ID, COVID-19 status, age in years and sex. Where available, HLA class I and class II types were taken from metadata supplied by the sample provider and were not determined by assay-based typing.

For this chain, trimming is 5 bases at the V end and 6 bases at the J end, and the number of junction bases without a gene match is 9. The germline V gene provides CDR1 MDHEN and CDR2 SYDVKM. The CDR3 has 15 amino acids, counting the end cysteine and phenylalanine. The kept DNA is CDR3 alone, 45 bases in frame from the first base. Whole blood was collected in K2EDTA tubes by collaborating institutions according to the institutions' own protocols. For TCRbeta analysis, collaborator samples were shipped as frozen whole blood, as isolated PBMCs, or as DNA extracted from either sample type. The immunoSEQ Assay, a bias-controlled multiplex PCR, was used to amplify TCRbeta CDR3 regions from genomic DNA. The original pipeline was this. The number of nucleated cells in each sample was estimated by amplification of reference gene primers within the assay. Sequence reads were collapsed and filtered to measure the absolute abundance of every unique TCRbeta CDR3 rearrangement. Productive Simpson clonality was computed per sample as the square root of Simpson's diversity index over productive rearrangements. Held by TCRdb, this immuneACCESS table contains in-frame sequences only and omits some clones. Under half of the omission traces to an unresolved V gene where checked; the cause of the rest is unknown. Clone size and the V and J calls come from that table; the DNA yielded D and trimming. The sample data list some 150,000 clones, and about 90% of these were observed just once. Roughly 2% of the sample goes to the ten largest clones.

What the work shows at the level of the full study, not this receptor alone: The amount of clinical and demographic metadata varied by source and participant and was provided uncurated.

The receptor's source is a human donor in a cohort sampled during active COVID-19. The chain is assembled from TRBV28 and TRBJ2-1, with TRBD1 identical over 8 junction bases. The sequencing sample was made of peripheral blood. CDR3 reads: CASSPRTGWTNEQFF. The nucleotides are TGTGCCAGCAGTCCCCGGACAGGGTGGACCAATGAGCAGTTCTTC.